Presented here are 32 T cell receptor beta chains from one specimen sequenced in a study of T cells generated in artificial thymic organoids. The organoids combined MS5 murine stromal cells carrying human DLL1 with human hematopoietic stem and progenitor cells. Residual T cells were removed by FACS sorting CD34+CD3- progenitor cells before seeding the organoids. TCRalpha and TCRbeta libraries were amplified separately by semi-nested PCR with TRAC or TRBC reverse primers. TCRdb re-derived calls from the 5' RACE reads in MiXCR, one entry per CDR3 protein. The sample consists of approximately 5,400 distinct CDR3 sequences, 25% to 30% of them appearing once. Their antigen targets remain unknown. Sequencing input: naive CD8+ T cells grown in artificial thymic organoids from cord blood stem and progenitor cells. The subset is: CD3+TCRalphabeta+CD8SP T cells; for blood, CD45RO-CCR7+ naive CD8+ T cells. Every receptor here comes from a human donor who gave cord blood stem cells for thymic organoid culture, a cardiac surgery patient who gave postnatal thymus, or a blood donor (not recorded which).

CDR3 residues: CSVPDGNTEAFF. As DNA, the CDR3 is TGCAGCGTCCCGGACGGGAACACTGAAGCTTTCTTT. The J gene is TRBJ1-1, the V gene TRBV29-1; D remains ambiguous. Germline lookup yields CDR1 SQVTM and CDR2 ANQGSEA. Trimming took off 6 bases at V and 1 base at J, with 9 bases between the two ends. The CDR3 is 12 amino acids.

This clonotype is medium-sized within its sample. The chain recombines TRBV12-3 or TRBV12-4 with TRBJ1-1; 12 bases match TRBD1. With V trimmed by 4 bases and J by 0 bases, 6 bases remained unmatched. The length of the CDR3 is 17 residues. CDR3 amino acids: CASSSRDRGLLNTEAFF. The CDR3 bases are TGTGCCAGCAGTTCCCGGGACAGGGGGCTTTTGAACACTGAAGCTTTCTTT.

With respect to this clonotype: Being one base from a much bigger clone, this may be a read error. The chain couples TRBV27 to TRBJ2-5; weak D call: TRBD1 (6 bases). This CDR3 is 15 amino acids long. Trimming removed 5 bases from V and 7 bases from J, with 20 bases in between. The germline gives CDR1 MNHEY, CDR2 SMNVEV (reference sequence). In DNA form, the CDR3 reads TGTGCCAGCAGTAAGACTGGGGGCCACCGGGGGACCCAGTACTTC. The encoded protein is CASSKTGGHRGTQYF.

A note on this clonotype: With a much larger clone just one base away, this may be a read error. The CDR3 spells CGARTCGTGNTIYF. In DNA form, the CDR3 reads TGCGGTGCTAGAACTTGCGGAACTGGAAACACCATATATTTT. This chain uses TRBV20-1 with TRBJ1-3; D gene uncertain. The germline V gene has CDR1 DFQATT and CDR2 SNEGSKA (reference sequence). This CDR3 comprises 14 residues.

The CDR3 DNA follows: TGTGCCAGCAGTTACTGCTTGTGGGGCAATGGCTACACCTTC. This sequence encodes CASSYCLWGNGYTF. J is TRBJ1-2 and V is TRBV6-2 or TRBV6-3, with a weak D call TRBD1 (5 bases). V lost 1 base to trimming and J lost 6 bases, with 12 bases between them. Germline loops: CDR1 MNHEY, CDR2 SVGEGT. The CDR3 loop spans 14 amino acids.

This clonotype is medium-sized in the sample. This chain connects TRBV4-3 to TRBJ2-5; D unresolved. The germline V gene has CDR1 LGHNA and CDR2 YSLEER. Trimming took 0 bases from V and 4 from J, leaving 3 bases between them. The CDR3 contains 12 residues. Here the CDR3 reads CASSQDRETQYF. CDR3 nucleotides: TGCGCCAGCAGCCAAGATCGAGAGACCCAGTACTTC.

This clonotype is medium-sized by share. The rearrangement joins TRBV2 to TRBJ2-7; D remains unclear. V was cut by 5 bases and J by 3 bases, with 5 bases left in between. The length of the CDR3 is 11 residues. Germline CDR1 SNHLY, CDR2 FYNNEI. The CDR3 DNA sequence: TGTGCCAGCAGTCGACTCTACGAGCAGTACTTC. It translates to CASSRLYEQYF.

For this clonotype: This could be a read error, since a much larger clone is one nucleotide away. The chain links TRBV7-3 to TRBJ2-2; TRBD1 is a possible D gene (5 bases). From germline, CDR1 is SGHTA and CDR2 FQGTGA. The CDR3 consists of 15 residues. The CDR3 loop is CTSSPGCLGAGELFF. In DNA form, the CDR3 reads TGTACCAGCAGCCCGGGCTGTTTAGGGGCCGGGGAGCTGTTTTTT.

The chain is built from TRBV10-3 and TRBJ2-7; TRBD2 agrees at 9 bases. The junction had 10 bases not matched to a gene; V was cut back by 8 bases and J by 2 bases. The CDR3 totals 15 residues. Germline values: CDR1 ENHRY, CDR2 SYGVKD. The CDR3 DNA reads TGTGCCATCGCGGGAGGGGGGGGCAAAGCCTACGAGCAGTACTTC. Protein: CAIAGGGGKAYEQYF.

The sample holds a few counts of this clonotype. The CDR3 sequence is CAIPGEAAGTDTQYF. CDR3 sequence (DNA): TGTGCCATACCCGGGGAAGCTGCTGGCACAGATACGCAGTATTTT. The chain links TRBV5-6 to TRBJ2-3; D possibly corresponds to TRBD2 (5 bases). The CDR3 extends over 15 amino acids. Germline lookup yields CDR1 SGHDT and CDR2 YYEEEE. V lost 9 bases to trimming and J lost 1 base, with 18 bases between them.

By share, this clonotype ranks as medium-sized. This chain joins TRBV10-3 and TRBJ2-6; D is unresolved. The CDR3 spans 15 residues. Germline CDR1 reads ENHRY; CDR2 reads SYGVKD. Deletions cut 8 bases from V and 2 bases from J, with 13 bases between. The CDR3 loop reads CAIGWKRPGANVLTF. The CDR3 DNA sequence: TGTGCCATCGGATGGAAGCGCCCTGGGGCCAACGTCCTGACTTTC.

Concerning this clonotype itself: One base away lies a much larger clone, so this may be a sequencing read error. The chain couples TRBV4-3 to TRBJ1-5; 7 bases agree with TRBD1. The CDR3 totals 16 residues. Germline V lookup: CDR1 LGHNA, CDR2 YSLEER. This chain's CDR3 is CTSSQEIQGINQPQHF. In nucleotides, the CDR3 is TGCACCAGCAGCCAAGAAATACAGGGGATCAATCAGCCCCAGCATTTT.

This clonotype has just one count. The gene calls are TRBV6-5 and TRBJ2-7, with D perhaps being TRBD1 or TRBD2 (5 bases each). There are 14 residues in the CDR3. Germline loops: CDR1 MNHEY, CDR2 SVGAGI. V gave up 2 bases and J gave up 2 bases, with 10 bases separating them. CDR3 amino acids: CASSYRDVAYEQYF. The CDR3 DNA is TGTGCCAGCAGTTACCGGGACGTAGCCTACGAGCAGTACTTC.

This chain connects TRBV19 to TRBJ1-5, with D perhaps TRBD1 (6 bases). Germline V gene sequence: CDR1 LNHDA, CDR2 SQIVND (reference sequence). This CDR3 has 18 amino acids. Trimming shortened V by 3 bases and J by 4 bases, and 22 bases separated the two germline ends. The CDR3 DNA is TGTGCCAGTAGTATCGTCTCGTGGGCAGGGGAAAAAAATCAGCCCCAGCATTTT. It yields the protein CASSIVSWAGEKNQPQHF.

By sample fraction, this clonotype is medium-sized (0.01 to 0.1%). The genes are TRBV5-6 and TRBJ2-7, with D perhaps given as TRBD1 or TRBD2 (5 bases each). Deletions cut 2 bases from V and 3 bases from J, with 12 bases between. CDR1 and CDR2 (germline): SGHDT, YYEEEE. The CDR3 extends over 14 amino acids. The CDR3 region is CASSFDGAGYEQYF. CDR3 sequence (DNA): TGTGCCAGCAGCTTCGACGGGGCAGGCTACGAGCAGTACTTC.

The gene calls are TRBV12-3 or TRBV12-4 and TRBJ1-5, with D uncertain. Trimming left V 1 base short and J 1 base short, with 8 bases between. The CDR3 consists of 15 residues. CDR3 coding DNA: TGTGCCAGCAGTTTAGGGAGGGCGAGCAATCAGCCCCAGCATTTT. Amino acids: CASSLGRASNQPQHF.

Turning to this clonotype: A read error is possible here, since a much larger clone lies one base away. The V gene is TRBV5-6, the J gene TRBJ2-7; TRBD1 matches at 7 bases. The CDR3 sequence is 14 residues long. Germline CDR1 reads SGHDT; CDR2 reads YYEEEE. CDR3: CASSLRGQGYEQHF. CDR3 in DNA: TGTGCCAGCAGCTTGAGGGGGCAGGGGTACGAGCAGCACTTC. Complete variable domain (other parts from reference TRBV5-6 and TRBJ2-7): DAGVTQSPTHLIKTRGQQVTLRCSPKSGHDTVSWYQQALGQGPQFIFQYYEEEERQRGNFPDRFSGHQFPNYSSELNVNALLLGDSALYLCASSLRGQGYEQHFGPGTRLTVT.

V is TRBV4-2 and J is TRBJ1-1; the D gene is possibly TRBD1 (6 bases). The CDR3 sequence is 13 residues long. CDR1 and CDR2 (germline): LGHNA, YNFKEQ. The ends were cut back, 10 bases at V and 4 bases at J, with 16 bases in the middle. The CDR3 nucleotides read TGTGCCATCAAGAGGGGGGCTGGCACTGAAGCTTTCTTT. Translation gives CAIKRGAGTEAFF.

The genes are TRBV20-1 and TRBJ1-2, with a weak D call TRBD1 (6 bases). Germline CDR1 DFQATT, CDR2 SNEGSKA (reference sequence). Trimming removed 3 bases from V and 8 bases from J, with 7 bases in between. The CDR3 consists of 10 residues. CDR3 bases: TGCAGTGCTAGGACAGGCGGCTACACCTTC. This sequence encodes CSARTGGYTF.

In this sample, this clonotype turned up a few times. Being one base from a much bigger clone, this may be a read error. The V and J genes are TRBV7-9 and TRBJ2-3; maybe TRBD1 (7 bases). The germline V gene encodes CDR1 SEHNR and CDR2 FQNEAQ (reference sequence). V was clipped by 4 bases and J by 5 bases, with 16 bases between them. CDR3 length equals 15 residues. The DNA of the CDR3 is TGTGCCAGCAGCTCCGGGTCAGGGGGAGGAGATACGCAGTATTTT. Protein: CASSSGSGGGDTQYF.

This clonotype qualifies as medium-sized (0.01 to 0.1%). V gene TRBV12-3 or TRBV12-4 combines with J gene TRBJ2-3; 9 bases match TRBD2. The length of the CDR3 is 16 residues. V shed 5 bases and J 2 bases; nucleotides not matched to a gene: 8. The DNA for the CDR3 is TGTGCCAGCAGTCCGACTTGCGGGGGGGTCACAGATACGCAGTATTTT. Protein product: CASSPTCGGVTDTQYF.

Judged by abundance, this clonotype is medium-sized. The CDR3 protein is CASSPSCRGSYEQYF. CDR3 nucleotides: TGCGCCAGCAGCCCCTCGTGCAGGGGCTCCTACGAGCAGTACTTC. The V and J genes are TRBV5-1 and TRBJ2-7; the D gene is possibly TRBD1 (6 bases). Per the germline V gene, CDR1 is SGHRS and CDR2 is YFSETQ. Trimming pared 4 bases from V and 0 bases from J, leaving 14 bases between. The CDR3 consists of 15 residues.

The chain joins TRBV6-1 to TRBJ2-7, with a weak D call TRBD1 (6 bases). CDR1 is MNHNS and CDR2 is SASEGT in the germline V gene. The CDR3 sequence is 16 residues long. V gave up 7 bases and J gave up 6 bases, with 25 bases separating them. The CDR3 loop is CASIDGTFRPLGEQYF. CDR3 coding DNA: TGTGCCAGCATTGACGGGACATTTAGGCCACTCGGCGAGCAGTACTTC.

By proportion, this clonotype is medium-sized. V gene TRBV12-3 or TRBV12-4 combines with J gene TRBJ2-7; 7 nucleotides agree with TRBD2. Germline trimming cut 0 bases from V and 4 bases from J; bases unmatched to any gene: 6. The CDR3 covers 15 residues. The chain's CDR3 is CASSLAQGGTYEQYF. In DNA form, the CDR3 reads TGTGCCAGCAGTTTAGCGCAGGGAGGGACTTACGAGCAGTACTTC.

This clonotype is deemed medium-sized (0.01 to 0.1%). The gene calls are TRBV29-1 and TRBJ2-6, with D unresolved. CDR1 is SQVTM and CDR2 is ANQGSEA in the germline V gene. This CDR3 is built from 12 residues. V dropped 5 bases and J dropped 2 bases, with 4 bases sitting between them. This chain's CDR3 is CSVLAGANVLTF. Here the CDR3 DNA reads TGCAGCGTTTTAGCTGGGGCCAACGTCCTGACTTTC. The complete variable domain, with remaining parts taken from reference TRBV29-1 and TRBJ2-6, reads SAVISQKPSRDICQRGTSLTIQCQVDSQVTMMFWYRQQPGQSLTLIATANQGSEATYESGFVIDKFPISRPNLTFSTLTVSNMSPEDSSIYLCSVLAGANVLTFGAGSRLTVL.

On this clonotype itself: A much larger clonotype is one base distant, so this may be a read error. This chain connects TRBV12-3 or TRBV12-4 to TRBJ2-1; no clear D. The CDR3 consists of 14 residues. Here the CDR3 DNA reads TGTGCCAGCAGCCCCCTCGTCTTTTACAAAGAGCAGTTCTTC. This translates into CASSPLVFYKEQFF.

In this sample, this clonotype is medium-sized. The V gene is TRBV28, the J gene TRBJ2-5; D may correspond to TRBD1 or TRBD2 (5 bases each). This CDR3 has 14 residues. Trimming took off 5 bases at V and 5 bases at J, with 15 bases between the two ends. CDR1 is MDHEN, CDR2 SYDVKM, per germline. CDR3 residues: CASSISVGAETQYF. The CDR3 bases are TGTGCCAGCAGTATTAGCGTTGGGGCCGAGACCCAGTACTTC.

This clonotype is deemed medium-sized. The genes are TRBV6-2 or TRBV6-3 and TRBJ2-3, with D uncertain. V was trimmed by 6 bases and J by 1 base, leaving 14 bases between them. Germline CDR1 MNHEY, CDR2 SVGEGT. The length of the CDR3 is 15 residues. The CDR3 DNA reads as TGTGCCAGCAGGTGGGGTTTCGATTGCACAGATACGCAGTATTTT. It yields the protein CASRWGFDCTDTQYF.

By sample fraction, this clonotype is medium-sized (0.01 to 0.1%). The CDR3 here is CAISESRGCTDTQYF. In nucleotides, the CDR3 is TGTGCCATCAGTGAGTCCCGGGGGTGCACAGATACGCAGTATTTT. This chain joins TRBV10-3 and TRBJ2-3; D possibly corresponds to TRBD2 (6 bases). Germline lookup yields CDR1 ENHRY and CDR2 SYGVKD. With 0 bases removed from V and 1 base from J, the gap between germline ends came to 8 bases. The CDR3 spans 15 residues.

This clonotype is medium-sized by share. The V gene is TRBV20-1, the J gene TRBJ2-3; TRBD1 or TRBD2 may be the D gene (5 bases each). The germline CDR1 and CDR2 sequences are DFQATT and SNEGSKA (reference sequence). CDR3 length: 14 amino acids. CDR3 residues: CRAIPGASTDTQYF. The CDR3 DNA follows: TGCAGGGCGATCCCCGGGGCGAGCACAGATACGCAGTATTTT.

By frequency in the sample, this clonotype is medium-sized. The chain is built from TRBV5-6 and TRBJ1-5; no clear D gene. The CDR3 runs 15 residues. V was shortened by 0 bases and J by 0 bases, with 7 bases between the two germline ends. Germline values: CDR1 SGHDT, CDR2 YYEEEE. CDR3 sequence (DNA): TGTGCCAGCAGCTTGGCGCAGGATAGCAATCAGCCCCAGCATTTT. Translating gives CASSLAQDSNQPQHF.

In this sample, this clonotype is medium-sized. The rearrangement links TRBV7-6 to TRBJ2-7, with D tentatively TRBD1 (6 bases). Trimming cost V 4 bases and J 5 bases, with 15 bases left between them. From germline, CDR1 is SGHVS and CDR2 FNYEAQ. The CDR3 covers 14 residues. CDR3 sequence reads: CASSSSHRVHEQYF. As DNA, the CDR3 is TGTGCCAGCAGCTCCTCCCACAGGGTCCACGAGCAGTACTTC.